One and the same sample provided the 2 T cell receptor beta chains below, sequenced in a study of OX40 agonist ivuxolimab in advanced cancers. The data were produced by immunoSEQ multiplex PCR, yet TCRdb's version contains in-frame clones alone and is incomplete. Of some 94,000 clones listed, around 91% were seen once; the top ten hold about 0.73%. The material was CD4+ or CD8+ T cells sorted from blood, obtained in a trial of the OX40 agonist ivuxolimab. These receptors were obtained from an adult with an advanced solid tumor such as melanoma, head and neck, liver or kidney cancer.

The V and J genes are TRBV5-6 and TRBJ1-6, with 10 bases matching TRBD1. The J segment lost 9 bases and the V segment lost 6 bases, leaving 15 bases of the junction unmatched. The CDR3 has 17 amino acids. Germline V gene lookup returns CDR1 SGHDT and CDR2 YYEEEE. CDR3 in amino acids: CASTVDRGSGLGSPLHF. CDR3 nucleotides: TGTGCCAGCACCGTGGACAGGGGGTCAGGATTAGGTTCACCCCTCCACTTT. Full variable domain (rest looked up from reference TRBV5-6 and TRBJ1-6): DAGVTQSPTHLIKTRGQQVTLRCSPKSGHDTVSWYQQALGQGPQFIFQYYEEEERQRGNFPDRFSGHQFPNYSSELNVNALLLGDSALYLCASTVDRGSGLGSPLHFGNGTRLTVT.

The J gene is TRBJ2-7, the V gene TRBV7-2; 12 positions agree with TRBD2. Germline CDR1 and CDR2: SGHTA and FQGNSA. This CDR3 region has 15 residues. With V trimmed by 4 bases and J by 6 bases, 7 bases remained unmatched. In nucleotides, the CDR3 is TGTGCCAGCAGCTCTCCTAGCGGGAGGGCCGTCGAGCAGTACTTC. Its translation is CASSSPSGRAVEQYF.